Following are 32 T cell receptor beta chains from one sample sequenced in a study of radiation and T cells in renal cell carcinoma. Assay used: immunoSEQ multiplex PCR; TCRdb lists only in-frame clones, some missing. Of over 60,000 clones in the sample, roughly 85% are singletons; the top ten hold 20% to 25%. The time point is: blood 2 weeks post-SBRT. Treatment specified: 15 Gy SBRT to primary tumor, nephrectomy 4 weeks later. Sequenced material: blood, taken from a patient whose treatment included radiotherapy and nephrectomy. The source of these receptors is a woman aged 45-59 years with renal cell carcinoma.

V is TRBV28 and J is TRBJ2-2; 9 bases map to TRBD1. The CDR3 sequence is 14 residues long. Germline V CDR1 and CDR2: MDHEN, SYDVKM. The V gene end was trimmed by 5 bases and the J gene end by 5 bases; junction bases not matched to a gene: 3. This chain's CDR3 is CASSPGTGTGELFF. In DNA, the CDR3 is TGTGCCAGCAGTCCCGGGACAGGGACCGGGGAGCTGTTTTTT.

This clone was seen once. This chain uses TRBV9 with TRBJ1-5; 7 bases align to TRBD1. CDR1 and CDR2 (germline): SGDLS, YYNGEE. The ends lost 0 bases at V and 3 bases at J; junction bases unmatched: 6. The CDR3 consists of 16 residues. CDR3 sequence (DNA): TGTGCCAGCAGCGTAGGGGCAGGGGGGCCCAATCAGCCCCAGCATTTT. This sequence encodes CASSVGAGGPNQPQHF.

The rearrangement uses TRBV19 and TRBJ2-7; unclear D gene. This CDR3 region has 14 residues. The V and J ends lost 5 bases and 4 bases respectively, with 15 bases between them. CDR1 and CDR2 (germline): LNHDA, SQIVND (reference sequence). The CDR3 DNA sequence: TGTGCCAGTAGTGAACGGACGGATTCGTACGAGCAGTACTTC. Its protein product is CASSERTDSYEQYF.

The chain joins TRBV28 to TRBJ2-7; a weak D match, TRBD2 (5 bases). From germline, CDR1 is MDHEN and CDR2 SYDVKM. V lost 4 bases and J lost 5, with 9 bases in between. The CDR3 extends over 12 amino acids. The CDR3 protein is CASSSPEDEQYF. The CDR3 DNA reads as TGTGCCAGCAGTTCCCCGGAGGACGAGCAGTACTTC.

The J gene is TRBJ2-5, the V gene TRBV27, with D unresolved. CDR1 and CDR2 from the germline V gene are MNHEY and SMNVEV (reference sequence). This CDR3 is built from 13 residues. V was cut by 3 bases and J by 1 base, with 6 bases left in between. CDR3 protein: CASSFRAQETQYF. The CDR3 DNA reads TGTGCCAGCAGTTTCCGGGCCCAAGAGACCCAGTACTTC.

V and J are TRBV5-8 and TRBJ2-3; TRBD2 aligns across 15 bases. CDR1 and CDR2 (germline): SGHTS, YDEGEE. After removal of 3 bases from V and 2 bases from J, the junction contained 4 bases not matched to a gene. This CDR3 spans 17 amino acids. CDR3 DNA: TGTGCCAGCAGCTGGGGACTAGCGGGGGGTAACACAGATACGCAGTATTTT. Its translation is CASSWGLAGGNTDTQYF. Drawing the rest from reference TRBV5-8 and TRBJ2-3, the complete variable domain is EAGVTQSPTHLIKTRGQQATLRCSPISGHTSVYWYQQALGLGLQFLLWYDEGEERNRGNFPPRFSGRQFPNYSSELNVNALELEDSALYLCASSWGLAGGNTDTQYFGPGTRLTVL.

This clone came up a few times. Within the sample, other DNA sequences also encode this same CDR3. This chain connects TRBV7-2 to TRBJ2-7; D call uncertain. Germline V CDR1 and CDR2: SGHTA, FQGNSA. The CDR3 is 11 residues long. Trimming cost V 4 bases and J 4 bases, with 5 bases left between them. CDR3 sequence (DNA): TGTGCCAGCAGCTCAGCATACGAGCAGTACTTC. Residues: CASSSAYEQYF.

There are a few counts of this clone. The chain joins TRBV4-1 to TRBJ1-1; TRBD1 aligns across 8 bases. V trimming: 1 base; J trimming: 2 bases; junction bases outside the gene matches: 9. Germline assignment: CDR1 MGHRA and CDR2 YSYEKL. The CDR3 covers 17 residues. CDR3 DNA sequence: TGCGCCAGCAGCCAAGCGAACGGACAGGGCGTAAACACTGAAGCTTTCTTT. Translating gives CASSQANGQGVNTEAFF.

A single count supports this clone. The CDR3 DNA follows: TGCGCCAGCAGCCAAGATCATCGGGGGGAGACCCAGTACTTC. It is translated as CASSQDHRGETQYF. The chain carries TRBV4-3 and TRBJ2-5, with D perhaps TRBD2 (6 bases). Germline assignment: CDR1 LGHNA and CDR2 YSLEER. Deletions cut 0 bases from V and 5 bases from J, with 10 bases between. The CDR3 is made up of 14 amino acids.

This clone was detected a few times. V is TRBV11-2 and J is TRBJ2-3; D not resolved. Per germline, CDR1 SGHAT and CDR2 FQNNGV. There are 15 residues in the CDR3. The ends were cut back, 1 base at V and 2 bases at J, with 10 bases in the middle. The CDR3 is CASSLALSYTDTQYF. The CDR3 DNA sequence: TGTGCCAGCAGCTTAGCCCTAAGTTACACAGATACGCAGTATTTT.

The chain has TRBV19 and TRBJ2-1; TRBD2 matches 8 bases. Unmatched junction bases numbered 8, after V lost 7 bases and J lost 3 bases. Germline assignment: CDR1 LNHDA and CDR2 SQIVND (reference sequence). The CDR3 is 15 residues long. The DNA of the CDR3 is TGTGCCAGTACCCGATCCGGGAGGGTCTACAATGAGCAGTTCTTC. Translated: CASTRSGRVYNEQFF.

The CDR3 protein is CALGRGAQETQYF. The CDR3, as DNA: TGTGCCTTGGGCCGGGGGGCCCAAGAGACCCAGTACTTC. The chain employs TRBV30 and TRBJ2-5, with D possibly matching TRBD2 (7 bases). CDR3 length: 13 amino acids. The V and J ends lost 7 bases and 1 base respectively, with 13 bases between them. From germline, CDR1 is GTSNPN and CDR2 SVGIG (reference sequence).

This chain's CDR3 is CASSLQGIGETQYF. CDR3 nucleotide sequence: TGCGCCAGCAGCTTACAGGGTATAGGAGAGACCCAGTACTTC. The chain combines TRBV5-1 with TRBJ2-5, with TRBD1 as a possible D gene (6 bases). CDR1 and CDR2 (germline): SGHRS, YFSETQ. This CDR3 contains 14 residues. Trimming removed 2 bases from V and 4 bases from J, with 12 bases in between.

V is TRBV12-5 and J is TRBJ2-1, with 8 bases aligning to TRBD1. The CDR3 runs 13 residues. The germline V gene encodes CDR1 LGHNT and CDR2 FRNRAP. J lost 7 bases, V lost 3 bases, and 2 bases had no gene match. The CDR3 coding sequence is TGTGCTAGTGGTTTTGGGACAGGAAATGAGCAGTTCTTC. Translation gives CASGFGTGNEQFF.

The chain couples TRBV7-2 to TRBJ1-2; D unclear. Between the trimmed V and J ends, which lost 5 bases and 3 bases, there was a span of 13 bases. Germline V gene lookup returns CDR1 SGHTA and CDR2 FQGNSA. The CDR3 has 14 amino acids. CDR3 amino acids: CASSPLGRDYGYTF. The CDR3 DNA is TGTGCCAGCAGCCCTTTGGGCAGAGACTATGGCTACACCTTC.

This sequence joins TRBV5-4 and TRBJ2-1; 15 nucleotides align to TRBD2. Germline V CDR1 and CDR2: SGHNT, YYREEE (reference sequence). With 4 bases clipped from V and 7 bases from J, the junction kept 3 bases outside the gene matches. The CDR3 consists of 15 residues. The CDR3 is CASSRTSGGGNEQFF. The CDR3 coding sequence is TGTGCCAGCAGCCGGACTAGCGGGGGGGGAAATGAGCAGTTCTTC.

V usage is TRBV27 and J usage is TRBJ1-3, with D hard to call. V dropped 6 bases and J dropped 0 bases, with 6 bases sitting between them. CDR3 length: 13 residues. Germline V gives CDR1 MNHEY, CDR2 SMNVEV (reference sequence). In nucleotides, the CDR3 is TGTGCCAGCAGCCAAGTCTCTGGAAACACCATATATTTT. The encoded protein is CASSQVSGNTIYF.

This chain links TRBV19 with TRBJ1-1, with 9 bases that match TRBD1. The germline V gene encodes CDR1 LNHDA and CDR2 SQIVND (reference sequence). The J segment lost 5 bases and the V segment lost 6 bases, leaving 7 bases of the junction unmatched. This CDR3 has 14 residues. The CDR3 sequence: CASSRDREETEAFF. The CDR3 DNA is TGTGCCAGTAGCAGGGACAGGGAAGAGACTGAAGCTTTCTTT.

This rearrangement joins TRBV28 to TRBJ2-2; D is unresolved. Looked up from germline, CDR1 is MDHEN and CDR2 is SYDVKM. The V end lost 1 base, the J end lost 6 bases, and 3 bases lay between the germline ends. CDR3 length: 12 residues. The CDR3 spells CASSLFAGELFF. CDR3 nucleotides: TGTGCCAGCAGTTTATTCGCCGGGGAGCTGTTTTTT.

The chain uses TRBV18 and TRBJ1-4; D perhaps matches TRBD1 (6 bases). CDR1 and CDR2 from the germline V gene are KGHSH and LQKENI. The CDR3 sequence is 13 residues long. The V gene lost 8 bases and the J gene lost 8 bases, with 15 bases spanning the gap. The CDR3, as DNA: TGTGCCAGCACCCAGGGGAGAGGAGAAAAACTGTTTTTT. The encoded protein is CASTQGRGEKLFF.

The chain uses TRBV18 and TRBJ2-5; a weak D match, TRBD1 (6 bases). Germline V gene sequence: CDR1 KGHSH, CDR2 LQKENI. The CDR3 has 15 amino acids. Deletions cut 4 bases from V and 2 bases from J, with 14 bases between. For the CDR3, the DNA is TGTGCCAGCTCACACAGGGAAGGCGTTCAAGAGACCCAGTACTTC. As protein: CASSHREGVQETQYF.

The chain carries TRBV4-3 and TRBJ1-1, with D possibly being TRBD1 (5 bases). The CDR3 extends over 15 amino acids. The V end lost 0 bases, the J end lost 2 bases, and 10 bases lay between the germline ends. Germline V gives CDR1 LGHNA, CDR2 YSLEER. The CDR3 protein is CASSQESTGNTEAFF. The CDR3 nucleotides read TGCGCCAGCAGCCAAGAATCCACAGGTAACACTGAAGCTTTCTTT.

The genes are TRBV5-6 and TRBJ2-2, with 7 bases lining up with TRBD2. Germline lookup yields CDR1 SGHDT and CDR2 YYEEEE. V dropped 4 bases and J dropped 0; count of bases not matched to a gene: 9. The CDR3 contains 17 residues. The CDR3 loop is CASSPRSLAANTGELFF. In nucleotides, the CDR3 is TGTGCCAGCAGCCCCCGATCGCTAGCGGCGAACACCGGGGAGCTGTTTTTT.

The chain employs TRBV7-9 and TRBJ2-3; 7 nucleotides agree with TRBD2. CDR3 length: 15 residues. The germline V gene has CDR1 SEHNR and CDR2 FQNEAQ (reference sequence). V was pared by 1 base and J by 1 base, with 2 bases of the junction left unmatched. CDR3 sequence: CASSLGAGGTDTQYF. DNA for the CDR3: TGTGCCAGCAGCTTAGGCGCGGGAGGCACAGATACGCAGTATTTT. Full variable domain (remainder filled in from reference TRBV7-9 and TRBJ2-3): DTGVSQNPRHKITKRGQNVTFRCDPISEHNRLYWYRQTLGQGPEFLTYFQNEAQLEKSRLLSDRFSAERPKGSFSTLEIQRTEQGDSAMYLCASSLGAGGTDTQYFGPGTRLTVL.

CDR3 region: CATSRVLSGSIYF. The CDR3 DNA sequence: TGTGCCACCAGCAGAGTCCTTAGCGGGAGTATATATTTT. V is TRBV15 and J is TRBJ2-3; TRBD2 aligns across 9 bases. CDR3 length equals 13 residues. Trimming took 1 base from V and 15 from J; bases not matched to a gene: 8. The germline gives CDR1 LNHNV, CDR2 YYDKDF (reference sequence).

The V and J genes are TRBV20-1 and TRBJ1-4; D not certain. V was pared by 3 bases and J by 5 bases, with 4 bases between. This CDR3 has 11 residues. CDR1 is DFQATT, CDR2 SNEGSKA, per germline (reference sequence). Here the CDR3 DNA reads TGCAGTGCTAGTTCCAATGAAAAACTGTTTTTT. It yields the protein CSASSNEKLFF.

The chain recombines TRBV15 with TRBJ2-7; 9 nucleotides agree with TRBD2. The germline gives CDR1 LNHNV, CDR2 YYDKDF (reference sequence). The CDR3 spans 17 residues. Unmatched junction bases numbered 6, after V lost 0 bases and J lost 0 bases. The CDR3 is CATSRELAGPFSYEQYF. The DNA for the CDR3 is TGTGCCACCAGCAGAGAGCTAGCGGGACCGTTCTCCTACGAGCAGTACTTC.

Only a few counts were recorded for this clone. The chain has TRBV7-2 and TRBJ1-2, with D unclear. This CDR3 is built from 13 residues. Germline V lookup: CDR1 SGHTA, CDR2 FQGNSA. Trimming took off 1 base at V and 2 bases at J, with 5 bases between the two ends. DNA of the CDR3: TGTGCCAGCAGCTTAGGGCAGAACTATGGCTACACCTTC. The encoded protein is CASSLGQNYGYTF. Variable domain in full (rest from reference TRBV7-2 and TRBJ1-2): GAGVSQSPSNKVTEKGKDVELRCDPISGHTALYWYRQSLGQGLEFLIYFQGNSAPDKSGLPSDRFSAERTGGSVSTLTIQRTQQEDSAVYLCASSLGQNYGYTFGSGTRLTVV.

The chain is built from TRBV7-2 and TRBJ2-5; a possible D gene is TRBD2 (6 bases). CDR1 is SGHTA, CDR2 FQGNSA, per germline. The CDR3 contains 13 residues. Between the trimmed V and J ends, which lost 5 bases and 5 bases, there was a span of 12 bases. For the CDR3, the DNA is TGTGCCAGCAGCCCCGCCCGGGGGGAGACCCAGTACTTC. Encoded protein: CASSPARGETQYF.

This sequence joins TRBV29-1 and TRBJ2-3; no definite D call. CDR1 is SQVTM and CDR2 is ANQGSEA in the germline V gene. V lost 7 bases and J lost 2, with 22 bases in between. The CDR3 sequence is 16 residues long. For the CDR3, the DNA is TGCAGCGCCAAGGGTTACCAGGCCGGATCCACAGATACGCAGTATTTT. Its protein is CSAKGYQAGSTDTQYF.

The J gene is TRBJ1-2, the V gene TRBV9; no firm D call. Trimming stripped 1 base from V and 5 bases from J, with 9 bases between. CDR3 length equals 13 residues. Germline lookup yields CDR1 SGDLS and CDR2 YYNGEE. CDR3 coding DNA: TGTGCCAGCAGCGTATCCCAGAATTATGGCTACACCTTC. It specifies CASSVSQNYGYTF. Variable domain in full (rest from reference TRBV9 and TRBJ1-2): DSGVTQTPKHLITATGQRVTLRCSPRSGDLSVYWYQQSLDQGLQFLIQYYNGEERAKGNILERFSAQQFPDLHSELNLSSLELGDSALYFCASSVSQNYGYTFGSGTRLTVV.

V usage is TRBV6-1 and J usage is TRBJ2-2, with D perhaps matching TRBD1 (6 bases). CDR1 MNHNS and CDR2 SASEGT come from the germline V gene. The length of the CDR3 is 15 residues. Trimming removed 8 bases at V and 1 base at J, with 14 bases between. The CDR3 region is CASRMDRMNTGELFF. In nucleotides, the CDR3 is TGTGCCAGCCGTATGGACAGAATGAACACCGGGGAGCTGTTTTTT.